These 9 T cell receptor beta chains originate from one sample sequenced in a study of T cells in Graves' hyperthyroidism and ophthalmopathy. From RNA transcripts, TCR beta CDR3 regions were amplified. TCR CDR3 underwent first-round RT-PCR with the HTBI primer set. MiXCR was run by TCRdb on the multiplex PCR reads, yielding one entry per CDR3 protein. Here the sample spans about 420,000 distinct CDR3 sequences, approximately 14% being singletons. The sequenced material came from blood. The source of these receptors is a woman in her late teens or twenties with Graves' hyperthyroidism.

As concerns this clonotype: A single base separates this from a much larger clone, so it may be a read error. V and J are TRBV10-3 and TRBJ1-2; 8 bases map to TRBD1. The germline V gene encodes CDR1 ENHRY and CDR2 SYGVKD. This CDR3 has 14 residues. For the CDR3, the DNA is TGTGCCGTCAGGGGGGACAGGCAGAACTATGGCTACACCTTC. It codes for CAVRGDRQNYGYTF.

This clonotype occurred many times. This chain joins TRBV2 and TRBJ2-5; D not resolved. V was shortened by 6 bases and J by 5 bases, with 7 bases between the two germline ends. Germline loops: CDR1 SNHLY, CDR2 FYNNEI. CDR3 length: 11 residues. CDR3: CASRGQETQYF. DNA of the CDR3: TGTGCCAGCAGGGGTCAGGAGACCCAGTACTTC.

This clonotype was detected many times. The CDR3 DNA reads TGTGCCAGCAGCGGAGCCGACAGGGGGCTAGACGAGCAGTACTTC. It is translated as CASSGADRGLDEQYF. The chain joins TRBV7-9 to TRBJ2-7; 10 bases align to TRBD1. The CDR3 is made up of 15 amino acids. Germline V gene data show CDR1 as SEHNR and CDR2 as FQNEAQ (reference sequence). Trimming took 5 bases from V and 5 from J; bases not matched to a gene: 9.

This clonotype was counted many times. The chain is built from TRBV20-1 and TRBJ2-2; no clear D gene. CDR1 is DFQATT and CDR2 is SNEGSKA in the germline V gene (reference sequence). There are 16 residues in the CDR3. V was clipped by 0 bases and J by 1 base, with 12 bases between them. In DNA form, the CDR3 reads TGCAGTGCTAGAGATTATTGGGCAGGGAACACCGGGGAGCTGTTTTTT. Its translation: CSARDYWAGNTGELFF.

The chain is built from TRBV18 and TRBJ2-1, with a possible D match to TRBD1 (6 bases). The CDR3 sequence is 15 residues long. The V gene lost 2 bases and the J gene lost 7 bases, with 15 bases spanning the gap. In germline, CDR1 is KGHSH, CDR2 LQKENI. The CDR3 nucleotides are TGTGCCAGCTCACCAGACAGGCCACCTAGGAATGAGCAGTTCTTC. Translated, it gives CASSPDRPPRNEQFF.

The chain uses TRBV30 and TRBJ1-4; perhaps TRBD1 as D (6 bases). The CDR3 spans 14 residues. Germline lookup yields CDR1 GTSNPN and CDR2 SVGIG (reference sequence). V gave up 0 bases and J gave up 10 bases, with 15 bases separating them. For the CDR3, the DNA is TGTGCCTGGAGTGTAGGGGCCCGAGGGGGAAAACTGTTTTTT. Its translation: CAWSVGARGGKLFF.

This clonotype has at least ten counts. The junction departs from the called germline gene at one end, perhaps through a read error. The chain joins TRBV5-6 to TRBJ2-5; 7 bases fit TRBD2. This CDR3 contains 15 residues. Per germline, CDR1 SGHDT and CDR2 YYEEEE. CDR3 sequence (DNA): TGTGCCAGCAGCCGCATCAGCTCGGGGGGAGAGGCCCAGTACTTC. Amino acids: CASSRISSGGEAQYF.

The table lists this clonotype with many counts. V is TRBV5-6 and J is TRBJ2-5; TRBD1 matches 7 bases. This CDR3 has 14 amino acids. Trimming at V came to 5 bases and at J to 1 base, leaving 5 bases not matched to a gene. The V gene's germline CDR1 is SGHDT and CDR2 YYEEEE. As DNA, the CDR3 is TGTGCCAGCAGGCGGACAGGCGCCCAAGAGACCCAGTACTTC. This gives the protein CASRRTGAQETQYF.

This clonotype has a count of ten or more. This rearrangement joins TRBV12-3 or TRBV12-4 to TRBJ2-6, with 8 bases identical to TRBD1. V lost 6 bases to trimming and J lost 1 base; unmatched junction nucleotides: 8. The CDR3 consists of 17 residues. This CDR3 reads CASSPGDRSSGANVLTF. The CDR3 DNA is TGTGCCAGCAGCCCCGGGGACAGGAGTTCTGGGGCCAACGTCCTGACTTTC.